The 22 T cell receptor beta chains given below trace back to one sample, sequenced in a study of CD8 T cells in Susac syndrome. With random hexamers, reverse transcription was performed on about 0.5 to 1 ug of RNA. TCRdb re-called the immunoSEQ multiplex PCR reads through MiXCR, storing one row per CDR3 protein. The sample lists 150,000 to 200,000 distinct CDR3 sequences; around 95% were seen once. Sequencing was performed on CD4+ T cells from PBMCs. These receptors came from a human donor with Susac syndrome.

The V gene is TRBV7-9, the J gene TRBJ2-1, with D possibly matching TRBD1 (6 bases). Trimming took 4 bases from V and 6 from J, leaving 16 bases between them. From germline, CDR1 is SEHNR and CDR2 FQNEAQ (reference sequence). The CDR3 contains 15 residues. As DNA, the CDR3 is TGTGCCAGCAGCTCCGACAGGTTGGTAACCAATGAGCAGTTCTTC. It translates to CASSSDRLVTNEQFF.

V and J are TRBV6-1 and TRBJ2-3; D remains ambiguous. With 6 bases removed from V and 4 bases from J, the gap between germline ends came to 20 bases. The CDR3 length is 16 residues. In germline, CDR1 is MNHNS, CDR2 SASEGT. The CDR3 sequence: CASRRTTSLGADTQYF. Here the CDR3 DNA reads TGTGCCAGCAGACGAACGACAAGCCTAGGCGCAGATACGCAGTATTTT.

The chain recombines TRBV6-2 or TRBV6-3 with TRBJ1-5, with a tentative D call TRBD1 (5 bases). This CDR3 has 17 amino acids. V lost 3 bases and J 0 bases, leaving 15 bases between the germline ends. CDR1 is MNHEY, CDR2 SVGEGT, per germline. The CDR3 region is CASSYRGTGYSNQPQHF. CDR3 nucleotides: TGTGCCAGCAGTTATCGAGGGACCGGTTATAGCAATCAGCCCCAGCATTTT.

The chain couples TRBV2 to TRBJ1-5; the D is unclear. The CDR3 covers 14 residues. Germline assignment: CDR1 SNHLY and CDR2 FYNNEI. V gave up 0 bases and J gave up 5 bases, with 8 bases separating them. The chain's CDR3 is CASSEALRDQPQHF. As DNA, the CDR3 is TGTGCCAGCAGTGAAGCGCTTAGGGATCAGCCCCAGCATTTT.

The chain links TRBV6-5 to TRBJ2-5; possible D gene TRBD2, 5 bases. This CDR3 is 13 amino acids long. Trimming cost V 8 bases and J 4 bases, with 14 bases left between them. From germline, CDR1 is MNHEY and CDR2 SVGAGI. In nucleotides, the CDR3 is TGTGCCAGCGGGGAGAATGAAATAGAGACCCAGTACTTC. Translation: CASGENEIETQYF.

The chain has TRBV30 and TRBJ2-2, with D unclear. From germline, CDR1 is GTSNPN and CDR2 SVGIG (reference sequence). This CDR3 region has 12 residues. V was trimmed by 0 bases and J by 12 bases, leaving 11 bases between them. CDR3 sequence (DNA): TGTGCCTGGAGTGTTTCTCCCGAGCAGCTGTTTTTT. It encodes CAWSVSPEQLFF.

The chain couples TRBV2 to TRBJ1-4, with D perhaps TRBD1 (5 bases). Deletions cut 5 bases from V and 3 bases from J, with 16 bases between. The germline V gene encodes CDR1 SNHLY and CDR2 FYNNEI. This CDR3 spans 16 amino acids. CDR3 loop: CASSPRPPRANEKLFF. In nucleotides, the CDR3 is TGTGCCAGCAGTCCCCGTCCACCCAGGGCTAATGAAAAACTGTTTTTT.

The chain couples TRBV7-7 to TRBJ2-2; D is ambiguous. The CDR3 spans 15 residues. Germline V gene sequence: CDR1 SSHAT, CDR2 FNYEAQ (reference sequence). The V gene lost 0 bases and the J gene lost 2 bases, with 7 bases spanning the gap. CDR3 region: CASSLAPGNTGELFF. The CDR3 DNA is TGTGCCAGCAGCTTAGCCCCGGGTAACACCGGGGAGCTGTTTTTT.

The rearrangement joins TRBV3-1 to TRBJ1-2; D not resolved. V was cut by 1 base and J by 6 bases, with 9 bases left in between. This CDR3 has 13 residues. Germline V gene data show CDR1 as LGHDT and CDR2 as YNNKEL (reference sequence). CDR3 residues: CASSQGSTDGYTF. The CDR3 region has the DNA TGTGCCAGCAGCCAAGGGTCAACGGATGGCTACACCTTC.

The rearrangement uses TRBV28 and TRBJ2-5; tentatively, D is TRBD2 (6 bases). The V end was cut by 2 bases, the J end by 3 bases, with 7 bases between. The CDR3 totals 13 residues. Germline V gene lookup returns CDR1 MDHEN and CDR2 SYDVKM. The CDR3 DNA is TGTGCCAGCAGTTTAGGGGGGAAAGAGACCCAGTACTTC. Protein: CASSLGGKETQYF.

The CDR3 loop is CAISRETGELFF. The CDR3 bases are TGTGCCATCAGTCGGGAGACCGGGGAGCTGTTTTTT. The chain is built from TRBV10-3 and TRBJ2-2; a weak D match, TRBD2 (6 bases). Per germline, CDR1 ENHRY and CDR2 SYGVKD. The CDR3 is 12 residues long. V was shortened by 5 bases and J by 5 bases, with 6 bases between the two germline ends.

This chain joins TRBV29-1 and TRBJ1-1, with TRBD1 as a possible D gene (5 bases). Trimming pared 3 bases from V and 3 bases from J, leaving 11 bases between. The germline V gene encodes CDR1 SQVTM and CDR2 ANQGSEA. CDR3 length equals 13 residues. The CDR3 is CSVDAGRDTEAFF. CDR3 coding DNA: TGCAGCGTTGATGCAGGGCGGGACACTGAAGCTTTCTTT.

This chain connects TRBV30 to TRBJ2-1, with D perhaps assigned TRBD1 or TRBD2 (6 bases each). V was shortened by 4 bases and J by 4 bases, with 14 bases between the two germline ends. CDR1 and CDR2 from the germline V gene are GTSNPN and SVGIG (reference sequence). The CDR3 consists of 14 residues. The CDR3 spells CAWTGGRSYNEQFF. CDR3 coding DNA: TGTGCCTGGACTGGGGGGCGTTCGTACAATGAGCAGTTCTTC.

The chain couples TRBV25-1 to TRBJ1-6; 7 nucleotides agree with TRBD1. Germline lookup yields CDR1 MGHDK and CDR2 SYGVNS. This CDR3 region has 14 residues. V gave up 5 bases and J gave up 9 bases; unmatched junction bases: 7. The CDR3: CASSTGTVASPLHF. The DNA of the CDR3 is TGTGCCAGCAGTACCGGGACAGTGGCTTCACCCCTCCACTTT.

DNA of the CDR3: TGTGCCGAAGCGGGGGACACAGATACGCAGTATTTT. Residues: CAEAGDTDTQYF. This chain joins TRBV6-1 and TRBJ2-3; 8 bases agree with TRBD2. The CDR3 runs to 12 residues. Germline CDR1 reads MNHNS; CDR2 reads SASEGT. The V gene end was trimmed by 11 bases and the J gene end by 2 bases; junction bases not matched to a gene: 3.

The rearrangement uses TRBV30 and TRBJ2-3, with 7 bases that match TRBD2. Germline V lookup: CDR1 GTSNPN, CDR2 SVGIG (reference sequence). The CDR3 covers 14 residues. The V gene end was trimmed by 4 bases and the J gene end by 2 bases; junction bases not matched to a gene: 6. In nucleotides, the CDR3 is TGTGCCTGGAAGATAAGCGGGGACACAGATACGCAGTATTTT. Amino acid sequence: CAWKISGDTDTQYF.

The CDR3 DNA follows: TGTGCCAGCAGCCAAAATCCGGGACAGGGGGGTAATGAGCAGTTCTTC. Translated, it gives CASSQNPGQGGNEQFF. The V call is TRBV4-2, the J call TRBJ2-1; 11 bases map to TRBD1. Looked up from germline, CDR1 is LGHNA and CDR2 is YNFKEQ. The CDR3 is made up of 16 amino acids. The trim removed 2 bases at V and 7 bases at J, leaving 7 bases unmatched.

This sequence joins TRBV27 and TRBJ1-1; maybe TRBD1 (5 bases). CDR1 and CDR2 from the germline V gene are MNHEY and SMNVEV (reference sequence). V dropped 6 bases and J dropped 3 bases, with 11 bases sitting between them. The CDR3 is 13 amino acids. CDR3 coding DNA: TGTGCCAGCAGACGGACAAGAGACACTGAAGCTTTCTTT. Encoded protein: CASRRTRDTEAFF.

This clonotype was observed a few times. The chain combines TRBV18 with TRBJ2-7; 7 positions agree with TRBD1. V lost 5 bases to trimming and J lost 3 bases; unmatched junction nucleotides: 4. This CDR3 contains 13 residues. Germline values: CDR1 KGHSH, CDR2 LQKENI. The CDR3 region has the DNA TGTGCCAGCTCAGGGGACAGTTACTACGAGCAGTACTTC. Amino acids: CASSGDSYYEQYF.

V gene TRBV5-1 combines with J gene TRBJ2-7; D gene unclear. This CDR3 is built from 14 residues. Germline CDR1 and CDR2: SGHRS and YFSETQ. V gave up 0 bases and J gave up 3 bases, with 10 bases separating them. The CDR3 reads CASSLDIPIYEQYF. CDR3 coding DNA: TGCGCCAGCAGCTTGGACATCCCTATCTACGAGCAGTACTTC.

The chain recombines TRBV4-1 with TRBJ1-6; tentatively, D is TRBD1 (5 bases). The CDR3 runs to 17 residues. V gave up 4 bases and J gave up 0 bases, with 13 bases separating them. CDR1 and CDR2 (germline): MGHRA, YSYEKL. This CDR3 reads CASSRGTASSYNSPLHF. The DNA for the CDR3 is TGCGCCAGCAGCCGAGGGACCGCCAGCTCCTATAATTCACCCCTCCACTTT.

V is TRBV5-1 and J is TRBJ2-5, with 7 positions matching TRBD2. This CDR3 is built from 16 residues. The germline V gene has CDR1 SGHRS and CDR2 YFSETQ. With V trimmed by 4 bases and J by 2 bases, 11 bases remained unmatched. CDR3 amino acids: CASSVLRGDLQETQYF. The CDR3 nucleotides read TGCGCCAGCAGCGTCCTTCGGGGGGACCTTCAAGAGACCCAGTACTTC.